This T cell receptor (beta chain) was sequenced during a study of shared clonotypes between healthy human individuals. Produced via immunoSEQ multiplex PCR; TCRdb's table is partial and in-frame only. This sample has a few million clones, with approximately 95% found just once. V lost 8 bases and J lost 5; bases outside the gene matches: 8. This CDR3 contains 13 residues. Germline CDR1 and CDR2: ENHRY and SYGVKD. The J gene is TRBJ2-5, the V gene TRBV10-3, with 7 bases that match TRBD2. This TCR came from a man younger than 30 in good health. Some clones in this sample may be carry-over from other donors' samples. Sequencing was performed on naive CD4+ T cells from PBMCs. Subset meaning: CD45RA+ positively selected. CDR3 DNA sequence: TGTGCCATCCGGGGCGGGAGAGTGGAGACCCAGTACTTC. Translation gives CAIRGGRVETQYF.